This T cell receptor beta chain came from a study of T cell responses to AZD1222 COVID-19 vaccine. Whole-study findings and limits: Donor demographics were predominantly white British with a female majority; clonal diversity may be underestimated. Scientists sampled the repertoires only once the peak T cell response had passed.

Produced via immunoSEQ multiplex PCR; TCRdb's table is partial and in-frame only. The repertoire holds fewer than 90,000 clones, with 70% to 90% as singletons. Comments on this clone: Antigen unknown.

In germline, CDR1 is MNHEY, CDR2 SVGEGT. The CDR3 spans 15 residues. The ends lost 6 bases at V and 5 bases at J; junction bases unmatched: 8. The input for sequencing was peripheral blood, taken on day 0 of AZD1222 vaccination. The V call is TRBV6-2 or TRBV6-3, the J call TRBJ2-2; 8 bases agree with TRBD1. The source is an adult in good health. The CDR3 sequence is CASSNRQGRTGELFF. The CDR3 DNA sequence: TGTGCCAGCAGCAACAGACAGGGGCGGACCGGGGAGCTGTTTTTT.